One T cell receptor beta chain is described in this entry. The source of the sample is a study of shared T cell receptors in the human thymus. The repertoire was sequenced with immunoSEQ multiplex PCR; TCRdb's copy has only in-frame clones and lacks some. The data show 500,000 to 850,000 clones, more than 70% seen once. This sample was shared with a second study, whose subject was human thymus T cells. That paper adds: Thymus was obtained from resections taken during corrective heart surgery. Apparent bias marked the V and J gene usage of thymic and blood repertoires.

The sequence was collected from a boy in the first two years of life with a congenital heart defect. Sequenced material: thymocytes.

The CDR3 nucleotides are TGTGCCAGCAGCCCTCGACAGGGAGTCACTGAAGCTTTCTTT. Translation: CASSPRQGVTEAFF. This chain uses TRBV7-2 with TRBJ1-1; 7 bases map to TRBD1. Germline values: CDR1 SGHTA, CDR2 FQGNSA. V lost 5 bases, J lost 4 bases, and 7 bases stayed unmatched. The CDR3 consists of 14 residues. The complete variable domain, with remaining parts taken from reference TRBV7-2 and TRBJ1-1, reads GAGVSQSPSNKVTEKGKDVELRCDPISGHTALYWYRQSLGQGLEFLIYFQGNSAPDKSGLPSDRFSAERTGGSVSTLTIQRTQQEDSAVYLCASSPRQGVTEAFFGQGTRLTVV.